A single T cell receptor beta chain is shown here with its context. This sequence may be a read error, since a much larger clone differs from it by one base. Given the absence of the conserved phenylalanine or tryptophan at the CDR3 end, a read error is likely. This entry is derived from a study of Graves' ophthalmopathy and Graves' hyperthyroidism. The germline V gene has CDR1 SQVTM and CDR2 ANQGSEA. The CDR3 is 13 residues long. Trimming cost V 7 bases and J 5 bases; bases outside gene matches: 9. Scientists amplified the TCR beta CDR3 regions from RNA transcripts. Amplification began with first-round RT-PCR using HTBI primers, then second-round multiplex PCR was performed. TCRdb recomputed calls from the multiplex PCR reads with MiXCR, one row per CDR3 protein. The sample consists of about 700,000 distinct CDR3 sequences, roughly two fifths of them appearing once. Enrollment excluded any patients with other autoimmune diseases, uncontrolled infections, pregnancy or lactation.

The chain employs TRBV29-1 and TRBJ1-1; 8 bases match TRBD1. This TCR derives from an adult man with Graves' ophthalmopathy. Source material: peripheral blood. The CDR3 loop is CSGRAGGGTEAFL. CDR3 DNA sequence: TGCAGCGGAAGAGCAGGGGGCGGGACTGAAGCTTTCCTT.